This entry lists 10 T cell receptor beta chains sequenced from one sample in a study of control samples from healthy donors and cancer patients. TCRdb's copy holds only in-frame clones and misses some; the assay was immunoSEQ multiplex PCR. The sample comprises 60,000 or so clones, roughly 88% of which are singletons, and approximately 4% rests with the top ten. The sample was blood. The receptor set was obtained from a man aged 50 to 59 in good health.

V and J are TRBV25-1 and TRBJ1-5; D gene ambiguous. Germline values: CDR1 MGHDK, CDR2 SYGVNS. The CDR3 runs to 13 residues. The V end lost 2 bases, the J end lost 0 bases, and 2 bases lay between the germline ends. The CDR3 sequence is CASSELSNQPQHF. CDR3 in DNA: TGTGCCAGCAGTGAACTTAGCAATCAGCCCCAGCATTTT.

The CDR3 loop reads CASSFRFSGYTLYNEQFF. The DNA for the CDR3 is TGTGCCAGCAGTTTTCGGTTTAGCGGATATACACTCTACAATGAGCAGTTCTTC. V and J are TRBV28 and TRBJ2-1, with D perhaps matching TRBD2 (6 bases). The V end was cut by 3 bases, the J end by 3 bases, with 21 bases between. The CDR3 is made up of 18 amino acids. From germline, CDR1 is MDHEN and CDR2 SYDVKM.

The V and J genes are TRBV28 and TRBJ2-5; 9 nucleotides match TRBD2. Trimming took 6 bases from V and 5 from J; bases not matched to a gene: 10. The CDR3 loop spans 15 amino acids. In germline, CDR1 is MDHEN, CDR2 SYDVKM. Written as DNA, the CDR3 is TGTGCCAGCAGCGATAGCGGGAGCCATGGGGAGACCCAGTACTTC. Amino acids: CASSDSGSHGETQYF.

This clone is a singleton in its sample. The chain is built from TRBV6-2 or TRBV6-3 and TRBJ2-5; maybe TRBD2 (5 bases). V lost 2 bases and J lost 2, with 12 bases in between. The V gene's germline CDR1 is MNHEY and CDR2 SVGEGT. The CDR3 sequence is 15 residues long. The CDR3 loop is CASSYPGGLQETQYF. CDR3 coding DNA: TGTGCCAGCAGTTACCCCGGAGGTTTACAAGAGACCCAGTACTTC.

This chain uses TRBV28 with TRBJ1-5, with D possibly being TRBD1 (6 bases). The germline V gene encodes CDR1 MDHEN and CDR2 SYDVKM. The V end was cut by 4 bases, the J end by 0 bases, with 10 bases between. CDR3 length: 15 residues. The CDR3 DNA reads as TGTGCCAGCAGTTCGACAGGTCGTAGCAATCAGCCCCAGCATTTT. Amino acid sequence: CASSSTGRSNQPQHF. Together with reference TRBV28 and TRBJ1-5, the CDR3 gives the full variable domain: DVKVTQSSRYLVKRTGEKVFLECVQDMDHENMFWYRQDPGLGLRLIYFSYDVKMKEKGDIPEGYSVSREKKERFSLILESASTNQTSMYLCASSSTGRSNQPQHFGDGTRLSIL.

The chain combines TRBV6-5 with TRBJ1-5; 9 nucleotides agree with TRBD1. The CDR3 length is 15 residues. Germline-derived CDR1 and CDR2 are MNHEY and SVGAGI. V shed 6 bases and J 1 base; nucleotides not matched to a gene: 4. The CDR3 sequence is CASRMDRGSNQPQHF. The CDR3 nucleotides are TGTGCCAGCAGAATGGACAGGGGCAGCAATCAGCCCCAGCATTTT.

V usage is TRBV6-5 and J usage is TRBJ2-1; 9 bases agree with TRBD2. This CDR3 is built from 15 residues. The V segment lost 6 bases and the J segment 0 bases; nucleotides outside the gene matches: 3. Looked up from germline, CDR1 is MNHEY and CDR2 is SVGAGI. CDR3 DNA sequence: TGTGCCAGCAGATATAGCGGGAGCTCCTACAATGAGCAGTTCTTC. Translation: CASRYSGSSYNEQFF.

The rearrangement links TRBV12-3 or TRBV12-4 to TRBJ1-1, with D unclear. The CDR3 totals 13 residues. The V end lost 8 bases, the J end lost 7 bases, and 17 bases lay between the germline ends. CDR3 sequence: CASFRSPADEAFF. The CDR3 DNA reads as TGTGCCAGCTTTCGGAGCCCCGCGGATGAAGCTTTCTTT.

V usage is TRBV19 and J usage is TRBJ2-3; maybe TRBD1 (6 bases). The CDR3 covers 13 residues. Germline V gives CDR1 LNHDA, CDR2 SQIVND (reference sequence). Trimming cost V 6 bases and J 5 bases, with 12 bases left between them. In DNA, the CDR3 is TGTGCCAGTAGAAGACAGGAAGAAGATACGCAGTATTTT. Protein: CASRRQEEDTQYF.

V is TRBV6-1 and J is TRBJ1-5; no clear D gene. The CDR3 is 14 residues long. Trimming stripped 3 bases from V and 0 bases from J, with 6 bases between. CDR1 MNHNS and CDR2 SASEGT come from the germline V gene. CDR3 sequence (DNA): TGTGCCAGCAGTGAGCAGTCTAGCAATCAGCCCCAGCATTTT. Encoded protein: CASSEQSSNQPQHF.